This T cell receptor beta chain stems from a study of T-cell reconstitution after alpha-beta-depleted transplantation in children. The study's findings and limits: Several hundred expanded graft clones reportedly supplied alpha-beta T cells about two months after transplant. Some patients owed their high day-60 TCRbeta diversity to surviving recipient T cells and thymic progenitors. A year had passed since transplant, and T-cell counts and diversity by then came mostly from newly produced T cells.

Preparing the TCRbeta library involved the use of unique molecular identifiers. Using its own MiXCR run on the PCR reads, TCRdb lists one record per CDR3 protein. This sample has around 450,000 distinct CDR3 sequences; roughly a tenth occur once, and the top ten carry around 2.2%. To note about this clonotype: What it recognizes is unknown.

CDR3 size: 14 residues. Deletions cut 4 bases from V and 0 bases from J, with 11 bases between. CDR1 SGHRS and CDR2 YFSETQ come from the germline V gene. This clonotype was obtained from a child aged 2-9 years with inherited bone marrow failure, due to receive a stem cell transplant. The gene calls are TRBV5-1 and TRBJ2-7, with TRBD2 as a possible D gene (5 bases). Sample: PBMCs, taken before TCRalphabeta/CD19-depleted stem cell transplant. CDR3: CASSRESNSYEQYF. CDR3 DNA sequence: TGCGCCAGCAGCCGGGAAAGCAACTCCTACGAGCAGTACTTC.